This T cell receptor (beta chain) was captured by sequencing in a study of neurological immune-mediated disorders. General study findings and limits: As far as clinical or MRI features were concerned, none was associated with the multiple sclerosis repertoire cluster.

This clonotype was found many times. The antigen is not known. Use was made of 950,000 to 1,000,000 CD4+ or CD8+ T cells in sorted libraries. TCRdb independently ran MiXCR on the 5' RACE reads; one entry per CDR3 protein. The sample lists roughly 52,000 distinct CDR3 sequences; 4.5% to 7% were seen once. Looked up from germline, CDR1 is DFQATT and CDR2 is SNEGSKA (reference sequence). V lost 6 bases and J 5 bases, leaving 19 bases between the germline ends. This CDR3 spans 14 amino acids. The sample consisted of CD4+ T cells from blood. This TCR derives from a woman aged 18-29 years with multiple sclerosis. The gene calls are TRBV20-1 and TRBJ1-1, with D unclear. This CDR3 is CSAIRPGVGTEAFF. The CDR3 DNA follows: TGCAGTGCCATTCGACCGGGAGTGGGGACTGAAGCTTTCTTT.